A selection of T cell receptor beta chains follows, all from one sample in a study of cytomegalovirus exposure and HLA in healthy donors. Here immunoSEQ multiplex PCR was the method, and the copy in TCRdb shows in-frame clones only, minus some. This sample carries about 89,000 clones, approximately 77% of them seen once, and the ten largest clones take more than 3.5%. Sequencing was carried out using PBMCs. These TCRs come from a man between 25 and 39 years old in good health and CMV-seronegative. Each CDR3 is given with its conserved first and last residue. A D gene is named only where the DNA matches it firmly. Clone size is shown for a subset of rows, as once, few, many or a class of expanded clone.

abundance: -
v_gene: TRBV19
d_gene: TRBD1
j_gene: TRBJ1-2
CDR3nt: TGTGCCAGTAGGGGACAGGGGCCTAACTATGGCTACACCTTC
CDR3aa: CASRGQGPNYGYTF

abundance: -
v_gene: TRBV7-9
d_gene: -
j_gene: TRBJ1-3
CDR3nt: TGTGCCAGCAGCTTACCGAGCTCTGGAAACACCATATATTTT
CDR3aa: CASSLPSSGNTIYF

abundance: -
v_gene: TRBV6-1
d_gene: -
j_gene: TRBJ2-7
CDR3nt: TGTGCCAGCGGCAGACAATCCTACGAGCAGTACTTC
CDR3aa: CASGRQSYEQYF

abundance: -
v_gene: TRBV4-1
d_gene: -
j_gene: TRBJ1-4
CDR3nt: TGCGCCAGCAGCCAAGATGCAGGGTATTATGAAAAACTGTTTTTT
CDR3aa: CASSQDAGYYEKLFF

abundance: -
v_gene: TRBV6-1
d_gene: TRBD1
j_gene: TRBJ1-5
CDR3nt: TGTGCCAGCAGTGGAGGGGGCAGTATTCTTAGCAATCAGCCCCAGCATTTT
CDR3aa: CASSGGGSILSNQPQHF

abundance: few
v_gene: TRBV11-3
d_gene: TRBD2
j_gene: TRBJ2-1
CDR3nt: TGTGCCAGCAGCCCATTAGCGGGGTCCTACAATGAGCAGTTCTTC
CDR3aa: CASSPLAGSYNEQFF

abundance: few
v_gene: TRBV19
d_gene: TRBD1
j_gene: TRBJ1-4
CDR3nt: TGTGCCAGTAGGAAGGAAGAAGGGACAGGGCGGGAAAAACTGTTTTTT
CDR3aa: CASRKEEGTGREKLFF

abundance: -
v_gene: TRBV11-3
d_gene: TRBD1
j_gene: TRBJ1-1
CDR3nt: TGTGCCAGCAGCCTCAGGGGGTTGAACACTGAAGCTTTCTTT
CDR3aa: CASSLRGLNTEAFF

abundance: -
v_gene: TRBV7-9
d_gene: TRBD1
j_gene: TRBJ1-2
CDR3nt: TGTGCCAGCAGCAGGTCACAGGGGGTGTTTGGTGGCTACACCTTC
CDR3aa: CASSRSQGVFGGYTF

abundance: -
v_gene: TRBV30
d_gene: -
j_gene: TRBJ1-6
CDR3nt: TGTGCCTGGAGCGACTTGGGTAATAATTCACCCCTCCACTTT
CDR3aa: CAWSDLGNNSPLHF

abundance: -
v_gene: TRBV18
d_gene: TRBD2
j_gene: TRBJ2-7
CDR3nt: TGTGCCAGCTCACCAAAGGGTGGACTAGCGGGAAGATACGCGCAGTACTTC
CDR3aa: CASSPKGGLAGRYAQYF

abundance: -
v_gene: TRBV7-9
d_gene: -
j_gene: TRBJ2-7
CDR3nt: TGTGCCAGCAGTCCTGACCCGGGTTACGAGCAGTACTTC
CDR3aa: CASSPDPGYEQYF

abundance: -
v_gene: TRBV5-1
d_gene: -
j_gene: TRBJ2-2
CDR3nt: TGCGCCAGCAGCACCGGACTCACGAGGACCGGGGAGCTGTTTTTT
CDR3aa: CASSTGLTRTGELFF

abundance: few
v_gene: TRBV5-6
d_gene: TRBD1
j_gene: TRBJ1-2
CDR3nt: TGTGCCAGCAGCTTGCGCGGGACAGCCTATGGCTACACCTTC
CDR3aa: CASSLRGTAYGYTF

abundance: -
v_gene: TRBV4-3
d_gene: -
j_gene: TRBJ1-4
CDR3nt: TGCGCCAGCAGCCAAGGATATCGAGGCGAAAAACTGTTTTTT
CDR3aa: CASSQGYRGEKLFF

abundance: once
v_gene: TRBV7-9
d_gene: -
j_gene: TRBJ2-1
CDR3nt: TGTGCCAGCAGCTTTGCGGGGAATGAGCAGTTCTTC
CDR3aa: CASSFAGNEQFF

abundance: -
v_gene: TRBV5-1
d_gene: TRBD2
j_gene: TRBJ2-1
CDR3nt: TGCGCCAGCAGCTTGAGCGGGGCTGAGCAGTTCTTC
CDR3aa: CASSLSGAEQFF

abundance: -
v_gene: TRBV9
d_gene: TRBD1
j_gene: TRBJ1-4
CDR3nt: TGTGCCAGCAGCGTAGACGGAACAGGGGGCCATGGTGAAAAACTGTTTTTT
CDR3aa: CASSVDGTGGHGEKLFF

abundance: -
v_gene: TRBV29-1
d_gene: TRBD2
j_gene: TRBJ2-3
CDR3nt: TGCAGCGTTACTAGCGGGGGCACAGATACGCAGTATTTT
CDR3aa: CSVTSGGTDTQYF

abundance: -
v_gene: TRBV27
d_gene: -
j_gene: TRBJ2-7
CDR3nt: TGTGCCAGCAGTTTTGGTCCTACCTACGAGCAGTACTTC
CDR3aa: CASSFGPTYEQYF

abundance: few
v_gene: TRBV2
d_gene: TRBD1
j_gene: TRBJ2-3
CDR3nt: TGTGCCAGCAGCGACAGGGATCGGACAGATACGCAGTATTTT
CDR3aa: CASSDRDRTDTQYF

abundance: once
v_gene: TRBV2
d_gene: -
j_gene: TRBJ2-3
CDR3nt: TGTGCCAGCAGGGGGCTGGCCTATGATACGCAGTATTTT
CDR3aa: CASRGLAYDTQYF

abundance: -
v_gene: TRBV27
d_gene: TRBD1
j_gene: TRBJ1-1
CDR3nt: TGTGCCAGCAGTTGGGGACAGGGGGTGAACACTGAAGCTTTCTTT
CDR3aa: CASSWGQGVNTEAFF

abundance: -
v_gene: TRBV30
d_gene: -
j_gene: TRBJ1-2
CDR3nt: TGTGCCTGGAGTGTACGGGGAAGGGCCCTCTATGGCTACACCTTC
CDR3aa: CAWSVRGRALYGYTF

abundance: -
v_gene: TRBV5-1
d_gene: -
j_gene: TRBJ2-5
CDR3nt: TGCGCCAGCAGCTTGGCGCCGCGGGAGACCCAGTACTTC
CDR3aa: CASSLAPRETQYF

abundance: -
v_gene: TRBV30
d_gene: TRBD2
j_gene: TRBJ2-5
CDR3nt: TGTGCCTGGAGTGTAGGGTTGGGGGGGGAGACCCAGTACTTC
CDR3aa: CAWSVGLGGETQYF

abundance: -
v_gene: TRBV21-1
d_gene: -
j_gene: TRBJ2-5
CDR3nt: TGTGCCAGCAGCAAAGTTCGGTTTCGGTCGCGGGCCCGTCCGGGACAGGGGGCTGGGGCAACCCAGTACTTC
CDR3aa: CASSKVRFRSRARPGQGAGATQYF

abundance: -
v_gene: TRBV4-3
d_gene: -
j_gene: TRBJ2-1
CDR3nt: TGCGCCAGCAGCCCCGCAGTCGATCTCAATGAGCAGTTCTTC
CDR3aa: CASSPAVDLNEQFF

abundance: few
v_gene: TRBV10-3
d_gene: -
j_gene: TRBJ2-1
CDR3nt: TGTGCCATCAGTACCGGGACAAGTCCCTACAATGAGCAGTTCTTC
CDR3aa: CAISTGTSPYNEQFF

abundance: -
v_gene: TRBV2
d_gene: TRBD1
j_gene: TRBJ2-5
CDR3nt: TGTGCCAGCAGTGGGACAGGGACCCAAGAGACCCAGTACTTC
CDR3aa: CASSGTGTQETQYF

abundance: -
v_gene: TRBV10-3
d_gene: TRBD2
j_gene: TRBJ2-7
CDR3nt: TGTGCCATCAGAGCGGGAGATGACGGAGATTACGAGCAGTACTTC
CDR3aa: CAIRAGDDGDYEQYF

abundance: -
v_gene: TRBV6-5
d_gene: TRBD1
j_gene: TRBJ2-7
CDR3nt: TGTGCCAGCACTAAACCGGGACAGAAGTTCGAGCAGTACTTC
CDR3aa: CASTKPGQKFEQYF

abundance: -
v_gene: TRBV4-1
d_gene: -
j_gene: TRBJ1-3
CDR3nt: TGCGCCAGCAGCCAGAGCAGGGGCTCTGGAAACACCATATATTTT
CDR3aa: CASSQSRGSGNTIYF

abundance: -
v_gene: TRBV6-1
d_gene: TRBD1
j_gene: TRBJ1-2
CDR3nt: TGTGCCAGCACTGAGTTGGTGACAGGGGGCAAAAACTATGGCTACACCTTC
CDR3aa: CASTELVTGGKNYGYTF

abundance: -
v_gene: TRBV5-4
d_gene: -
j_gene: TRBJ2-5
CDR3nt: TGTGCCAGCAGCTCCCCCCCGCATTCTACGAAGCAGTACTTC
CDR3aa: CASSSPPHSTKQYF

abundance: -
v_gene: TRBV5-6
d_gene: -
j_gene: TRBJ1-5
CDR3nt: TGTGCCAGCACCAGGGGAGATCAGCCCCAGCATTTT
CDR3aa: CASTRGDQPQHF

abundance: -
v_gene: TRBV18
d_gene: -
j_gene: TRBJ2-2
CDR3nt: TGTGCCAGCTCAATCGGATCAGGAACCGGGGAGCTGTTTTTT
CDR3aa: CASSIGSGTGELFF

abundance: -
v_gene: TRBV7-7
d_gene: TRBD1
j_gene: TRBJ2-1
CDR3nt: TGTGCCAGCAGCTTAGGGGACAGGGCGGGAGAGCAGTTCTTC
CDR3aa: CASSLGDRAGEQFF

abundance: -
v_gene: TRBV6-1
d_gene: TRBD2
j_gene: TRBJ2-3
CDR3nt: TGTGCCAGCCTTGAAGGGGCGGGAGGACACACAGATACGCAGTATTTT
CDR3aa: CASLEGAGGHTDTQYF

abundance: few
v_gene: TRBV19
d_gene: -
j_gene: TRBJ1-5
CDR3nt: TGTGCCAGTAGTATGTCGGGGCGGGGGAGCAATCAGCCCCAGCATTTT
CDR3aa: CASSMSGRGSNQPQHF

abundance: once
v_gene: TRBV9
d_gene: -
j_gene: TRBJ1-4
CDR3nt: TGTGCCAGCAGCCAACTACCGGGGTTGGGGGAAAAACTGTTTTTT
CDR3aa: CASSQLPGLGEKLFF

abundance: -
v_gene: TRBV11-2
d_gene: -
j_gene: TRBJ1-1
CDR3nt: TGTGCCAGCAGCTTAGCGGCGGGGTTTGAAGCTTTCTTT
CDR3aa: CASSLAAGFEAFF

abundance: -
v_gene: TRBV11-2
d_gene: -
j_gene: TRBJ2-7
CDR3nt: TGTGCCAGCAGCACTCAGGGTTACGAGCAGTACTTC
CDR3aa: CASSTQGYEQYF

abundance: -
v_gene: TRBV4-1
d_gene: TRBD1
j_gene: TRBJ2-2
CDR3nt: TGCGCCAGCAGCCAACCTATGGGACAGGGGGGCTCCGGGGAGCTGTTTTTT
CDR3aa: CASSQPMGQGGSGELFF

abundance: -
v_gene: TRBV7-9
d_gene: -
j_gene: TRBJ2-7
CDR3nt: TGTTCCAGCAGCCCGGGGGACAGCTCCTACGAGCAGTACTTC
CDR3aa: CSSSPGDSSYEQYF

abundance: -
v_gene: TRBV2
d_gene: -
j_gene: TRBJ1-2
CDR3nt: TGTGCCAGCAGTGTTCTGGGTGGAGACTACACCTTC
CDR3aa: CASSVLGGDYTF

abundance: -
v_gene: TRBV10-2
d_gene: TRBD2
j_gene: TRBJ2-7
CDR3nt: TGCGCCAGCGACTCAGGGACTAGCTCCTACGAGCAGTACTTC
CDR3aa: CASDSGTSSYEQYF

abundance: -
v_gene: TRBV2
d_gene: -
j_gene: TRBJ1-1
CDR3nt: TGTGCCAGCAGTGTTAGGGGCAAGGAGACTGAAGCTTTCTTT
CDR3aa: CASSVRGKETEAFF

abundance: -
v_gene: TRBV5-1
d_gene: TRBD1
j_gene: TRBJ1-1
CDR3nt: TGCGCCAGCAGCTTGGACAGGGGCACTGAAGCTTTCTTT
CDR3aa: CASSLDRGTEAFF

abundance: few
v_gene: TRBV5-6
d_gene: TRBD2
j_gene: TRBJ2-5
CDR3nt: TGTGCCAGCAGCTTGGCCGGACTAGCGGGACAAGAGACCCAGTACTTC
CDR3aa: CASSLAGLAGQETQYF

abundance: -
v_gene: TRBV7-6
d_gene: -
j_gene: TRBJ2-1
CDR3nt: TGTGCCAGCAGCTTAGCGCTAAGGGGGGGCCTGAATGCTGATAGGCAGTTCTTC
CDR3aa: CASSLALRGGLNADRQFF

abundance: -
v_gene: TRBV7-8
d_gene: TRBD2
j_gene: TRBJ2-3
CDR3nt: TGTGCCAGCAGCCCGCGGACTAGCGGAAGCACAGATACGCAGTATTTT
CDR3aa: CASSPRTSGSTDTQYF

abundance: -
v_gene: TRBV7-9
d_gene: TRBD2
j_gene: TRBJ2-5
CDR3nt: TGTGCCAGCAGCCCGGGACTAGCGGTAAAAGAGACCCAGTACTTC
CDR3aa: CASSPGLAVKETQYF